This entry concerns a single T cell receptor (beta chain). Its antigen remains unknown. Looked up from germline, CDR1 is SGHTA and CDR2 is FQGNSA. Losses at the gene ends were 6 bases for V and 15 bases for J; bases not matched to a gene: 11. This CDR3 comprises 12 residues. The data stem from a study of cytomegalovirus exposure and HLA in healthy donors. Looking at the study overall: Earlier findings included roughly 120 million unique TCR beta sequences obtained from 150 million to 200 million T cells.

Study findings and constraints: The classifier reportedly diagnosed cytomegalovirus status with high sensitivity and specificity. In a later analysis, specific HLA alleles were associated with approximately 16,000 TCR beta sequences at a 0.05 false discovery rate.

The PCR contained 60 Vbeta and 13 Jbeta primers. As originally analysed: In a later analysis, the count reached 80 million or so unique TCR beta chains, with approximately 11 million shared. Using immunoSEQ multiplex PCR, the repertoire was profiled, and TCRdb retains in-frame clones only, with some absent. V and J calls and clone size are as listed in that table; D and trimming were resolved from the DNA. Its listing shows roughly 84,000 clones. The origin of this receptor is a man aged 45-65 years in good health and CMV-seronegative. The sequenced sample was PBMCs. This chain links TRBV7-2 with TRBJ2-4; 7 bases are a match to TRBD1. CDR3 coding DNA: TGTGCCAGCAGGATACCAGGGGGAAGTTTGTACTTC. Its protein product is CASRIPGGSLYF. Looking up the rest from reference TRBV7-2 and TRBJ2-4 gives the full variable domain: GAGVSQSPSNKVTEKGKDVELRCDPISGHTALYWYRQSLGQGLEFLIYFQGNSAPDKSGLPSDRFSAERTGGSVSTLTIQRTQQEDSAVYLCASRIPGGSLYFGAGTRLSVL.